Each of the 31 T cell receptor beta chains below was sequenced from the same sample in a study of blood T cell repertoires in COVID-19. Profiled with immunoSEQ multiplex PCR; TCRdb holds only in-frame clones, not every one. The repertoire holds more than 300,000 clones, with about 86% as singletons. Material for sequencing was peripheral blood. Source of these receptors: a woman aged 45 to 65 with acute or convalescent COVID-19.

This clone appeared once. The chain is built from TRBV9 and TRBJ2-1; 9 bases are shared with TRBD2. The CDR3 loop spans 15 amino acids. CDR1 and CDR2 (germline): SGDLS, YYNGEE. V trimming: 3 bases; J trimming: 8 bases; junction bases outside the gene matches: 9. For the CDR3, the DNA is TGTGCCAGCAGCGCCGAGGGTAGCGGGAGTTATGAGCAGTTCTTC. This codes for CASSAEGSGSYEQFF.

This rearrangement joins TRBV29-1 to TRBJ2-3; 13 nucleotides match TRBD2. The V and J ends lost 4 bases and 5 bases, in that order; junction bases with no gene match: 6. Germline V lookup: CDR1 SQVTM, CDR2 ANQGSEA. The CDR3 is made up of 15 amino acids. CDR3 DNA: TGCAGCGTTGTACTAGCGGGAGGGCCCATAGATACGCAGTATTTT. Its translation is CSVVLAGGPIDTQYF.

The CDR3 DNA reads as TGTGCCAGCAGGGGACAGGGGTTTAGGAATGAGCAGTTCTTC. It translates to CASRGQGFRNEQFF. The V gene is TRBV5-8, the J gene TRBJ2-1; 10 positions agree with TRBD1. The CDR3 is 14 amino acids. With V trimmed by 5 bases and J by 7 bases, 6 bases remained unmatched. Germline V gene lookup returns CDR1 SGHTS and CDR2 YDEGEE.

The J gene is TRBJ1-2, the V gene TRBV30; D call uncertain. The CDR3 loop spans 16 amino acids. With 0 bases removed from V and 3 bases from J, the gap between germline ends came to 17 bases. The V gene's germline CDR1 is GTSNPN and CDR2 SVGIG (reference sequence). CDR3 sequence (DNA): TGTGCCTGGAGTGTACCTCGAGGCCAGCTGTACTATGGCTACACCTTC. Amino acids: CAWSVPRGQLYYGYTF.

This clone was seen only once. CDR3 coding DNA: TGTGCCAGCAGCTTGAGTAAGATAGCTGGGTTTAATCAGCCCCAGCATTTT. It specifies CASSLSKIAGFNQPQHF. The rearrangement joins TRBV5-6 to TRBJ1-5; D gene uncertain. This CDR3 is built from 17 residues. V was shortened by 1 base and J by 4 bases, with 18 bases between the two germline ends. The V gene's germline CDR1 is SGHDT and CDR2 YYEEEE.

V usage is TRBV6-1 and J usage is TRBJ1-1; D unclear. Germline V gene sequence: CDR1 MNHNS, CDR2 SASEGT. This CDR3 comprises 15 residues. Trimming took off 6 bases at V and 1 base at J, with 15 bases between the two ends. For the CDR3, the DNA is TGTGCCAGCAGCCTCGAGGCAGCCGCGAACACTGAAGCTTTCTTT. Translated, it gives CASSLEAAANTEAFF.

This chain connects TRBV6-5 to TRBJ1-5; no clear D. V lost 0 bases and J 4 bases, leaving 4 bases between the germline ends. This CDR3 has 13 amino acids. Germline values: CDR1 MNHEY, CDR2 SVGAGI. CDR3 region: CASSYSLNQPQHF. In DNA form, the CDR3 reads TGTGCCAGCAGTTACTCCCTTAATCAGCCCCAGCATTTT.

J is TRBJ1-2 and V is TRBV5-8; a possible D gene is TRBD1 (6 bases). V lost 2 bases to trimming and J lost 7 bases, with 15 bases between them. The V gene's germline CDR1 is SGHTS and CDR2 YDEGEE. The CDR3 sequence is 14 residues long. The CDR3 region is CASSLITGSLGYTF. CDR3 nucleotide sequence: TGTGCCAGCAGCTTAATTACAGGGTCCCTTGGCTACACCTTC.

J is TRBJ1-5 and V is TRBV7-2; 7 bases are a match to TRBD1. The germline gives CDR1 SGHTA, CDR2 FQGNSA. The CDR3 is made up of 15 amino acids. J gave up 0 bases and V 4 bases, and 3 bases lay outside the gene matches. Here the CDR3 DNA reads TGTGCCAGCAGCTCGGGACAGAGTAGCAATCAGCCCCAGCATTTT. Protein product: CASSSGQSSNQPQHF.

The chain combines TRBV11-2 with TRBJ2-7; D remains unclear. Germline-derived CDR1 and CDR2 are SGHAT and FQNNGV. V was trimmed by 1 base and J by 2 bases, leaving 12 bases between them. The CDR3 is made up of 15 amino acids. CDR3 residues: CASSLGGSRTYEQYF. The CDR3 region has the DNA TGTGCCAGCAGCTTAGGAGGCTCGCGAACCTACGAGCAGTACTTC.

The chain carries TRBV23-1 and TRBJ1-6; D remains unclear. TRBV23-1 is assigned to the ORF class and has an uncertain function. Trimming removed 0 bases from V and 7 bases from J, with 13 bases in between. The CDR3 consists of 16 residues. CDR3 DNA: TGCGCCAGCAGTCAATCGAGGGAGGGCCAAAATTCACCCCTCCACTTT. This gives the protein CASSQSREGQNSPLHF.

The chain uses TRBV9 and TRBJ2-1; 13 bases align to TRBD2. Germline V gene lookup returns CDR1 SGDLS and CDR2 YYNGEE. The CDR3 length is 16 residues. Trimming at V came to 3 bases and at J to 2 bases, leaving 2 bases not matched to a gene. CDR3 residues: CASSEGTSGAYNEQFF. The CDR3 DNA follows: TGTGCCAGCAGCGAGGGGACTAGCGGGGCCTACAATGAGCAGTTCTTC.

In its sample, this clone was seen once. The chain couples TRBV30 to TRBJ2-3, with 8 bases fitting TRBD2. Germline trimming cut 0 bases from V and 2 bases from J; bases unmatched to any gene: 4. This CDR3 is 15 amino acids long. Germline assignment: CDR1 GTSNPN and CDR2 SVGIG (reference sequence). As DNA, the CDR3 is TGTGCCTGGAGTGTACACGGGGGGGCCACAGATACGCAGTATTTT. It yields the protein CAWSVHGGATDTQYF.

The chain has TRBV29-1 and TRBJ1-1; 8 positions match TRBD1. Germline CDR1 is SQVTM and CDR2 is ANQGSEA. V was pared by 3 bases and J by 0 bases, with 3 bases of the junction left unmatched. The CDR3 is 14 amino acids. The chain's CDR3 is CSVDGQGVNTEAFF. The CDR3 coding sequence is TGCAGCGTTGATGGACAGGGCGTGAACACTGAAGCTTTCTTT.

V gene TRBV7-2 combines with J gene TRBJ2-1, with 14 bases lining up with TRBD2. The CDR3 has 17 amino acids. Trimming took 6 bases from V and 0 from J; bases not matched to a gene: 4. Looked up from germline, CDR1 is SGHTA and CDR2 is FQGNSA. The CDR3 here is CASRGTSGSHSYNEQFF. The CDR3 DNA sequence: TGTGCCAGCAGGGGGACTAGCGGGAGTCACTCCTACAATGAGCAGTTCTTC.

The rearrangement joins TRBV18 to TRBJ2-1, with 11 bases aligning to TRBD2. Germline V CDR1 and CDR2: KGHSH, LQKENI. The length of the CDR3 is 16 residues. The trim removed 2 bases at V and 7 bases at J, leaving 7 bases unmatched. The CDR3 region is CASSPMASGRQNEQFF. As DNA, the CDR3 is TGTGCCAGCTCACCAATGGCTAGCGGGAGGCAGAATGAGCAGTTCTTC.

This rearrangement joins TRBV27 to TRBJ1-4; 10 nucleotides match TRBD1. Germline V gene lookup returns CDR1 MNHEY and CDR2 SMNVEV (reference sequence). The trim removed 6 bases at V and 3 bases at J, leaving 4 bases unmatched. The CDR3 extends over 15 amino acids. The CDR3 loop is CASRGQGLANEKLFF. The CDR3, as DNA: TGTGCCAGCAGGGGACAGGGGTTAGCTAATGAAAAACTGTTTTTT. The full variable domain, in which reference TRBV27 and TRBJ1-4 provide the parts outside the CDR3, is EAQVTQNPRYLITVTGKKLTVTCSQNMNHEYMSWYRQDPGLGLRQIYYSMNVEVTDKGDVPEGYKVSRKEKRNFPLILESPSPNQTSLYFCASRGQGLANEKLFFGSGTQLSVL.

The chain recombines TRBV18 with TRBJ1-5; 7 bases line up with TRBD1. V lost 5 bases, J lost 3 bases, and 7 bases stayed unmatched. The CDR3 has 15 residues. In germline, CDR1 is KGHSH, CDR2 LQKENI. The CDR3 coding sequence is TGTGCCAGCTCAAAGAACACAGGGGACAATCAGCCCCAGCATTTT. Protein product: CASSKNTGDNQPQHF.

The CDR3 is CASSALEVYQETQYF. The CDR3 nucleotides read TGTGCCAGCAGCGCCCTAGAGGTGTACCAAGAGACCCAGTACTTC. The chain employs TRBV25-1 and TRBJ2-5; D remains unclear. The CDR3 has 15 amino acids. Germline CDR1 reads MGHDK; CDR2 reads SYGVNS. The V end lost 6 bases, the J end lost 0 bases, and 14 bases lay between the germline ends. Combining the CDR3 with reference TRBV25-1 and TRBJ2-5 gives the whole variable domain EADIYQTPRYLVIGTGKKITLECSQTMGHDKMYWYQQDPGMELHLIHYSYGVNSTEKGDLSSESTVSRIRTEHFPLTLESARPSHTSQYLCASSALEVYQETQYFGPGTRLLVL.

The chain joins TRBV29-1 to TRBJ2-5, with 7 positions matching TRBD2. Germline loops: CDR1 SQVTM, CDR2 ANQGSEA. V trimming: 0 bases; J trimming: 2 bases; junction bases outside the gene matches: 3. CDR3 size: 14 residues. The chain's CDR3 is CSVEDRGEQETQYF. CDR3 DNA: TGCAGCGTTGAAGATCGGGGGGAACAAGAGACCCAGTACTTC.

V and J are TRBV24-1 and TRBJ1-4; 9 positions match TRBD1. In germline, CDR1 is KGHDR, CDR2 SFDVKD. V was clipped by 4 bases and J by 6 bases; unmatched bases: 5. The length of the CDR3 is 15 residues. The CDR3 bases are TGTGCCACCAGTGAAACCGGGACAGGGCATGAAAAACTGTTTTTT. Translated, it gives CATSETGTGHEKLFF.

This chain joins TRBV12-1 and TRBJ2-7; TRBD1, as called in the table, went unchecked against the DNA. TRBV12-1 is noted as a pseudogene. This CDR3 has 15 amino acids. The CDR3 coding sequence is TGTGCCAGCGGAACCCGGGACAGGGGGCAAAGGGAGCAGTACGTC. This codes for CASGTRDRGQREQYV.

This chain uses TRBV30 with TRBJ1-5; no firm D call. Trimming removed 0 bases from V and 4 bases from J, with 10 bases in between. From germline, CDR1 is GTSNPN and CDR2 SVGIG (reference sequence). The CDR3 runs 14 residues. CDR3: CAWSVAGWNQPQHF. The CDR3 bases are TGTGCCTGGAGTGTAGCGGGCTGGAATCAGCCCCAGCATTTT. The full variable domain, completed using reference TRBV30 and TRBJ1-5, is SQTIHQWPATLVQPVGSPLSLECTVEGTSNPNLYWYRQAAGRGLQLLFYSVGIGQISSEVPQNLSASRPQDRQFILSSKKLLLSDSGFYLCAWSVAGWNQPQHFGDGTRLSIL.

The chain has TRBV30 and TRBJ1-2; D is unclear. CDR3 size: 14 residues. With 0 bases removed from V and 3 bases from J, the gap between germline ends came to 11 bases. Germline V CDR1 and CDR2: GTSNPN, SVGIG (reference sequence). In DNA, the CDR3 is TGTGCCTGGAGTGTACACGCGGGGTACTATGGCTACACCTTC. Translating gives CAWSVHAGYYGYTF.

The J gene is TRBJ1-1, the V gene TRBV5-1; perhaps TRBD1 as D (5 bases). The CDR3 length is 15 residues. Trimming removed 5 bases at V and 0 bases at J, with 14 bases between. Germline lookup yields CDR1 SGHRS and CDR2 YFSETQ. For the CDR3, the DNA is TGCGCCAGCAGAAGGATCGGGGGAATGAACACTGAAGCTTTCTTT. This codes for CASRRIGGMNTEAFF.

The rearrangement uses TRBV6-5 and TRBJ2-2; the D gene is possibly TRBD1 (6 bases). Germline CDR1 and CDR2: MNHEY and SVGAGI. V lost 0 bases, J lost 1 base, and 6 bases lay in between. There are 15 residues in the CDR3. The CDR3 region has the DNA TGTGCCAGCAGTTACTCGACAGGGAACACCGGGGAGCTGTTTTTT. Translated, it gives CASSYSTGNTGELFF.

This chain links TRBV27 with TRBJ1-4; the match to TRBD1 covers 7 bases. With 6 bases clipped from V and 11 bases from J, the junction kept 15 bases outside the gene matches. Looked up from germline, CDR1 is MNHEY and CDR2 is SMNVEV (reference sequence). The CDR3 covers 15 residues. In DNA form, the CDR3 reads TGTGCCAGCAGCGACAGGGCAGTCCCTAATGGGAAACTGTTTTTT. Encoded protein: CASSDRAVPNGKLFF.

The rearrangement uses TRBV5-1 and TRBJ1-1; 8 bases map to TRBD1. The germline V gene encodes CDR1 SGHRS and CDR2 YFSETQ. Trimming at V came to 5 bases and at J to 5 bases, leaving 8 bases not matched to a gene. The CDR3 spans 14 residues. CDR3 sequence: CASSQGAVGTEAFF. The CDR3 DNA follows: TGCGCCAGCAGTCAGGGGGCAGTGGGGACTGAAGCTTTCTTT.

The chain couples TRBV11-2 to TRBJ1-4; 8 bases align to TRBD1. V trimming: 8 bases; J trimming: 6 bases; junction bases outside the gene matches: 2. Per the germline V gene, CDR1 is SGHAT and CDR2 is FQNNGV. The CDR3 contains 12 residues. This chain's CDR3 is CASETGDEKLFF. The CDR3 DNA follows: TGTGCCAGCGAGACAGGGGATGAAAAACTGTTTTTT.

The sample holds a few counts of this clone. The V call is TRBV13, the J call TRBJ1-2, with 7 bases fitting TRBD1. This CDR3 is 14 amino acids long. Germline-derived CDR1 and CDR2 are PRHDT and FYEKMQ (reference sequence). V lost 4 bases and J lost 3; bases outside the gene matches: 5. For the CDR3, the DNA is TGTGCCAGCAGCTCACGACAGGGACACTATGGCTACACCTTC. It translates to CASSSRQGHYGYTF.

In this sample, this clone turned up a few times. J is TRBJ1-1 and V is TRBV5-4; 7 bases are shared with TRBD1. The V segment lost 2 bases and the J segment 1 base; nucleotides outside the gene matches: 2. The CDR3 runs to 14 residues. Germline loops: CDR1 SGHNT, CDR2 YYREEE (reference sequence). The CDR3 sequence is CASSLDRANTEAFF. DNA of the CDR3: TGTGCCAGCAGCTTAGACAGGGCGAACACTGAAGCTTTCTTT. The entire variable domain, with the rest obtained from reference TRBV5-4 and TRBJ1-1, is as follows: ETGVTQSPTHLIKTRGQQVTLRCSSQSGHNTVSWYQQALGQGPQFIFQYYREEENGRGNFPPRFSGLQFPNYSSELNVNALELDDSALYLCASSLDRANTEAFFGQGTRLTVV.